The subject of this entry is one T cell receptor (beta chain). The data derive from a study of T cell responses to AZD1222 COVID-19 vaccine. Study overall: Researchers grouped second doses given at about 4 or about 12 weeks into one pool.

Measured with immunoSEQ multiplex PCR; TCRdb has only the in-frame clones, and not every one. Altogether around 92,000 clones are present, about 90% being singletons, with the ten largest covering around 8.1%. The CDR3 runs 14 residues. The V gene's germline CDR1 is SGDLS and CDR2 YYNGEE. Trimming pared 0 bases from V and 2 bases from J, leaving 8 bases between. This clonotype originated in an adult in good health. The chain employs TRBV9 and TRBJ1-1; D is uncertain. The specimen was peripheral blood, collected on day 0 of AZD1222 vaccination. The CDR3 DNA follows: TGTGCCAGCAGCGTAGCACGAAGAAACACTGAAGCTTTCTTT. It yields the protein CASSVARRNTEAFF.